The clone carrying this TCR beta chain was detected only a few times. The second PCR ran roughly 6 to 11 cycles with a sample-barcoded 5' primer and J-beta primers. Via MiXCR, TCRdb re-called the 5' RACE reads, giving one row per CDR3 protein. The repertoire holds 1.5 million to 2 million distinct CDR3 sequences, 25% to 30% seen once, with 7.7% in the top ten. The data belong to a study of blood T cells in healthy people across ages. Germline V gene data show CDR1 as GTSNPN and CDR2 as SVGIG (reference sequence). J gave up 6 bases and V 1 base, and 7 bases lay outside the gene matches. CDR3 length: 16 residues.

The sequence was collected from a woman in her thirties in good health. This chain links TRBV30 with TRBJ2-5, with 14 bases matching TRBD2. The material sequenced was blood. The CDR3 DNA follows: TGTGCCTGGAGTGCACCCCGGACTAGCGGGAGGAAGACCCAGTACTTC. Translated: CAWSAPRTSGRKTQYF.